These T cell receptor beta chains were read from a single sample in a study of cytomegalovirus exposure and HLA in healthy donors. Measured with immunoSEQ multiplex PCR; TCRdb has only the in-frame clones, and not every one. Altogether tens of thousands of clones are present, about 72% being singletons, with the ten largest covering 25%. Sample: PBMCs. All receptors derive from a man aged 50 to 60 in good health and CMV-seropositive. The CDR3 runs from the conserved cysteine through the conserved F or W.

j_call,v_call,cdr3_aa
TRBJ1-5,TRBV28,CASSSGGNNQPQHF
TRBJ1-5,TRBV5-1,CASSPSGRQPQHF
TRBJ1-5,TRBV28,CASRSGQGGQPQHF
TRBJ1-1,TRBV15,CATSRDPQGATEAFF
TRBJ1-3,TRBV12-2,CASRLGKKQGLLFSGNTIYF
TRBJ1-5,TRBV7-8,CASSLTFDRRAQHF
TRBJ2-7,TRBV5-1,CASSYGLGLAYEQYF
TRBJ1-2,TRBV7-2,CASSSQGNYGYTF
TRBJ1-2,TRBV5-6,CASSLGAEDGYTF
TRBJ2-7,TRBV7-6,CASSFTGQSYEQYF
TRBJ1-2,TRBV6-5,CASSPVSARYGYTF
TRBJ1-1,TRBV19,CASLRGNEAFF
TRBJ1-1,TRBV9,CASSNPGTEAFF
TRBJ1-5,TRBV4-1,CASSQENRVDQPQHF
TRBJ2-7,TRBV11-2,CASSPRQGAYEQYF
TRBJ2-7,TRBV7-2,CASSPKGAYEKYF
TRBJ2-4,TRBV6-1,CASSEAWGPNIKYF
TRBJ2-3,TRBV5-1,CASSLDWAGYTDTQYF
TRBJ2-2,TRBV29-1,CSVLDRGGTGELFF
TRBJ2-2,TRBV7-2,CASSFQANTGELFF
TRBJ1-1,TRBV6-5,CASRIWGGENTEAFF
TRBJ2-3,TRBV6-1,CASSIELRTDTQYF
TRBJ2-5,TRBV7-2,CASSLVREETQYF
TRBJ1-1,TRBV4-2,CASSHLPLDSLNTEAFF
TRBJ1-1,TRBV4-3,CASSQQFRMNTEAFF
TRBJ1-5,TRBV28,CASSLGLDRGRVVGNQPQHF
TRBJ1-5,TRBV5-8,CASRRQGNQPQHF
TRBJ2-7,TRBV30,CACQRGYKDYEQYF
TRBJ2-1,TRBV15,CATSRGQGAPWNEQFF
TRBJ2-2,TRBV9,CASSRTKLPGVVNTGELFF
TRBJ1-1,TRBV7-2,CASSPAGTGNTEAFF
TRBJ2-1,TRBV7-7,CASSTGLAGDEQFF
TRBJ1-2,TRBV21-1,CASSKGPRGREGYTF
TRBJ1-1,TRBV4-1,CASSQPRDRPMNAFF
TRBJ2-7,TRBV29-1,CSVHPGQGYYEQYF
TRBJ2-2,TRBV7-9,CASSSWTGGTANTGELFF
TRBJ2-7,TRBV4-3,CASSHGNEQYF
TRBJ1-5,TRBV19,CASSMRDRASNQPQHF
TRBJ1-5,TRBV18,CASSLGTGDGQPQHF
TRBJ2-7,TRBV7-8,CASSFYTSGSYEQYF
TRBJ2-7,TRBV5-1,CASSFPSPGTGGPKVYEQYF
TRBJ2-1,TRBV6-5,CASSGRDRSYNEQFF
TRBJ2-5,TRBV7-9,CASSLRGGGFQKETQYF
TRBJ2-7,TRBV7-8,CASSLASDRTYEQYF
TRBJ1-2,TRBV25-1,CASTSSAQFYGYTF
TRBJ1-1,TRBV6-1,CASLRDRGNTEAFF
TRBJ2-1,TRBV30,CAWSSKLRDRGYNEQFF